This entry features one T cell receptor (beta chain) sequence. The CDR3 loop spans 16 amino acids. Germline V gene sequence: CDR1 MDHEN, CDR2 SYDVKM. V shed 3 bases, J shed 5 bases, and the junction held 12 bases outside the gene matches. Sequencing was performed with immunoSEQ multiplex PCR; in TCRdb, only in-frame clones are kept and a portion is missing. The sample has tens of thousands of clones, 60% to 85% seen once. This sample is drawn from a study of blood T cell repertoires in COVID-19. The receptor comes from a woman of 80 years or more with active or convalescent COVID-19. The specimen sequenced was peripheral blood. The chain carries TRBV28 and TRBJ2-5; 7 positions agree with TRBD2. The CDR3 nucleotides are TGTGCCAGCAGTTTTTTTCGGACGGGGGGTTCGGAGACCCAGTACTTC. This translates into CASSFFRTGGSETQYF.